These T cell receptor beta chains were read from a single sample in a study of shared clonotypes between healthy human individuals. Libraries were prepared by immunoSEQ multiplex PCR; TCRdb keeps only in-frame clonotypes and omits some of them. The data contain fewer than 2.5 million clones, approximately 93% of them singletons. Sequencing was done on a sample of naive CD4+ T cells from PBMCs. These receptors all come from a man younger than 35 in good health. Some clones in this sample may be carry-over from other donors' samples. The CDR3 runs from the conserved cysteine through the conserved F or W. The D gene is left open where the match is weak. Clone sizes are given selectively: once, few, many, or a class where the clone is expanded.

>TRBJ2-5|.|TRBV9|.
CASSVRGNQLYQETQYF
TGTGCCAGCAGCGTACGCGGAAACCAGCTGTACCAAGAGACCCAGTACTTC
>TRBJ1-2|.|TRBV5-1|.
CASSLDRDGYTF
TGCGCCAGCAGCTTGGACAGGGATGGCTACACCTTC
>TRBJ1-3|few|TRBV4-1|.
CASSQDPRGLIAGNTIYF
TGCGCCAGCAGCCAAGATCCACGGGGGCTAATTGCTGGAAACACCATATATTTT
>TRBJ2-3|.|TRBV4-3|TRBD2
CASSQDLETSRTDTQYF
TGCGCCAGCAGCCAAGATCTGGAGACTAGCCGCACAGATACGCAGTATTTT
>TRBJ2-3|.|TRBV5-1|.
CASSFLGTTDTQYF
TGCGCCAGCAGCTTCTTAGGGACCACAGATACGCAGTATTTT
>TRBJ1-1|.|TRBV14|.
CASSQDRLGEAFF
TGTGCCAGCAGCCAAGATCGACTGGGTGAAGCTTTCTTT
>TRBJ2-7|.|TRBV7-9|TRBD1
CASSSGQASYEQYF
TGTGCCAGCAGCTCAGGACAGGCCTCCTACGAGCAGTACTTC
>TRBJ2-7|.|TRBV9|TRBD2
CASSPGLAGSSYEQYF
TGTGCCAGCAGCCCGGGACTAGCTGGGTCCTCCTACGAGCAGTACTTC
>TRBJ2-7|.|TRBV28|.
CASTPGTTASYEQYF
TGTGCCAGCACCCCCGGCACAACGGCATCCTACGAGCAGTACTTC
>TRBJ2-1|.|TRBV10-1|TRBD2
CASSEGTSGRDEQFF
TGCGCCAGCAGTGAAGGGACTAGCGGGAGGGATGAGCAGTTCTTC
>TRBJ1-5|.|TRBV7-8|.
CASSSWDNSLNQPQHF
TGTGCCAGCAGCTCTTGGGACAACTCACTCAATCAGCCCCAGCATTTT
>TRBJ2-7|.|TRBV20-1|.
CSASRSYEQYF
TGCAGTGCTAGTAGGTCCTACGAGCAGTACTTC
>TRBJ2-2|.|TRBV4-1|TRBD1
CASSQEDRGRAGELFF
TGCGCCAGCAGCCAGGAGGACAGGGGGCGTGCCGGGGAGCTGTTTTTT
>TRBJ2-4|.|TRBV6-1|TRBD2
CASSDSGRDIQYF
TGTGCCAGCAGCGACAGCGGGAGAGACATTCAGTACTTC
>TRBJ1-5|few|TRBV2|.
CASRINQPQHF
TGTGCCAGCAGAATAAATCAGCCCCAGCATTTT
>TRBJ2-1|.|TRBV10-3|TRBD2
CAISAGLAGGRPADEQFF
TGTGCCATCAGTGCAGGACTAGCGGGAGGCCGACCGGCGGATGAGCAGTTCTTC
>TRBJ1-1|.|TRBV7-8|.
CASSFQGRTEAFF
TGTGCCAGCAGCTTTCAGGGGAGGACTGAAGCTTTCTTT
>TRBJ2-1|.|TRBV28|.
CASMRNYNEQFF
TGTGCCAGCATGCGGAACTACAATGAGCAGTTCTTC
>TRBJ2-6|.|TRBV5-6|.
CASQSTGANVLTF
TGTGCCAGCCAGTCTACCGGGGCCAACGTCCTGACTTTC
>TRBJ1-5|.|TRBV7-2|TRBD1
CASSPDRGKGNQPQHF
TGTGCCAGCAGCCCCGACAGGGGGAAAGGGAATCAGCCCCAGCATTTT
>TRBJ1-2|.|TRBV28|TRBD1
CASSYVDRVGGYTF
TGTGCCAGCAGTTACGTTGACAGGGTCGGGGGCTACACCTTC
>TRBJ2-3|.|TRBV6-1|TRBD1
CASKLGQVRDTQYF
TGTGCCAGCAAGTTGGGACAGGTCAGAGATACGCAGTATTTT
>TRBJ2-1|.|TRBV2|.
CASREGSYNEQFF
TGTGCCAGCAGGGAGGGCTCCTACAATGAGCAGTTCTTC
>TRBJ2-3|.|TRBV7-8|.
CASSRFWVADTQYF
TGTGCCAGCAGCCGGTTCTGGGTCGCAGATACGCAGTATTTT
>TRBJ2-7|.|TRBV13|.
CASSRRGLPYEQYF
TGTGCCAGCAGCCGTCGGGGCCTCCCCTACGAGCAGTACTTC